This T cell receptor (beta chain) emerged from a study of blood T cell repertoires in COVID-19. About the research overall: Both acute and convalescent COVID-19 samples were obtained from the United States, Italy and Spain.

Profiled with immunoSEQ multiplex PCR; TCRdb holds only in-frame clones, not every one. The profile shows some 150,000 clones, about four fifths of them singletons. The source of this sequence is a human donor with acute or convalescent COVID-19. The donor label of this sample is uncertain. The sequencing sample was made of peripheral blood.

The CDR3 sequence is CASTVGVNTEAFF. The CDR3 DNA reads as TGCGCCAGCACAGTAGGGGTGAACACTGAAGCTTTCTTT. This chain uses TRBV10-1 with TRBJ1-1, with D possibly being TRBD1 (5 bases). Germline V gene sequence: CDR1 WNHNN, CDR2 SYGVQD (reference sequence). This CDR3 is 13 amino acids long. Trimming stripped 7 bases from V and 0 bases from J, with 9 bases between.